This is a list of T cell receptor beta chains from one sample in a study of OX40 agonist ivuxolimab in advanced cancers. Profiling relied on immunoSEQ multiplex PCR, and the TCRdb table lists in-frame clones only, not all of them. This sample yields 40,000 or so clones, of which 65% to 85% are seen a single time; around 5% belongs to the top ten. Material: CD4+ or CD8+ T cells sorted from blood, obtained in a trial of the OX40 agonist ivuxolimab. The source of these receptors is an adult with an advanced solid tumor such as melanoma, head and neck, liver or kidney cancer. The CDR3 runs from the conserved cysteine through the conserved F or W. D genes are given only for firm matches. A clone size is listed for some rows: how often the clone was seen (once, few, many), or a class if it is expanded.

. | . | TRBJ2-2 | 15 | TRBV9 | TGTGCCAGCAGCGCACAGCCAACGAACACCGGGGAGCTGTTTTTT | CASSAQPTNTGELFF
TRBD1 | . | TRBJ1-1 | 15 | TRBV28 | TGTGCCAGCAGGGGGTCGACAGGGAGTCAGACTGAAGCTTTCTTT | CASRGSTGSQTEAFF
. | few | TRBJ2-7 | 13 | TRBV7-9 | TGTGCCAGCAGCGTAAGGGGGGCCTACGAGCAGTACTTC | CASSVRGAYEQYF
. | . | TRBJ1-5 | 14 | TRBV2 | TGTGCCAGCAGAGAAACAGGACTAAATCAGCCCCAGCATTTT | CASRETGLNQPQHF
. | . | TRBJ2-5 | 16 | TRBV15 | TGTGCCACCAGCAGAGATCCTACCGCAGGACAAGAGACCCAGTACTTC | CATSRDPTAGQETQYF
. | . | TRBJ1-1 | 14 | TRBV4-1 | TGCGCCAGCAGCCAAGATCGTGGTATCGGTGAAGCTTTCTTT | CASSQDRGIGEAFF
TRBD1 | . | TRBJ1-4 | 15 | TRBV4-1 | TGCGCCAGCAGCCGAACCGGGACAGTTAATGAAAAACTGTTTTTT | CASSRTGTVNEKLFF
TRBD1 | . | TRBJ1-2 | 13 | TRBV6-5 | TGTGCCAGCAGCCAGGGACAGTCTTATGGCTACACCTTC | CASSQGQSYGYTF
. | . | TRBJ2-3 | 18 | TRBV4-1 | TGCGCCAGCAGCCAACCAAGACCGGGACAAGGCCCAAGAGATACGCAGTATTTT | CASSQPRPGQGPRDTQYF
TRBD2 | . | TRBJ2-1 | 13 | TRBV18 | TGTGCCAGCAAGACTAGCGGGAGTGATGAGCAGTTCTTC | CASKTSGSDEQFF
. | large | TRBJ1-1 | 14 | TRBV19 | TGTGCCAGTAGTGTCCAGACGGTGAACACTGAAGCTTTCTTT | CASSVQTVNTEAFF
. | once | TRBJ2-1 | 13 | TRBV5-1 | TGCGCCAGCACTATAATCTTGGGGGATGAGCAGTTCTTC | CASTIILGDEQFF
TRBD1 | . | TRBJ2-1 | 15 | TRBV30 | TGTGCCTGGAGTGTACAGGGGGGAACCTACAATGAGCAGTTCTTC | CAWSVQGGTYNEQFF
TRBD1 | once | TRBJ2-7 | 15 | TRBV18 | TGTGCCAGCAGCGCACCGACAGGGGTCCCCTACGAGCAGTACTTC | CASSAPTGVPYEQYF
. | . | TRBJ1-3 | 16 | TRBV10-3 | TGTGCCATCAGTGATTGGCTCTCCTGGGCTGGAAACACCATATATTTT | CAISDWLSWAGNTIYF
. | . | TRBJ2-5 | 15 | TRBV12-5 | TGTGCTAGTGCCCCAACCAGCGGAGGGAGAGAGACCCAGTACTTC | CASAPTSGGRETQYF
. | . | TRBJ2-1 | 14 | TRBV4-2 | TGTGCCAGCAGCCAAGACGCGCCTTGGGGTGAGCAGTTCTTC | CASSQDAPWGEQFF
TRBD1 | . | TRBJ1-1 | 14 | TRBV7-8 | TGTGCCAGCAGCCTTCGACAGGGTGTTACTGAAGCTTTCTTT | CASSLRQGVTEAFF
. | . | TRBJ1-1 | 15 | TRBV6-1 | TGTGCCAGCAGTGAAGCGCCCCGGCCGGGCACTGAAGCTTTCTTT | CASSEAPRPGTEAFF
TRBD1 | . | TRBJ1-5 | 14 | TRBV5-1 | TGCGCCAGCAGCTGGGACAGGGGAAATCAGCCCCAGCATTTT | CASSWDRGNQPQHF
TRBD1 | . | TRBJ2-2 | 15 | TRBV11-3 | TGTGCCAGCAGCACCTCCGGGACAGACCCCGGGGAGCTGTTTTTT | CASSTSGTDPGELFF
TRBD1 | once | TRBJ2-5 | 14 | TRBV2 | TGTGCCAGCGCGATGACAGGGGTCCAAGAGACCCAGTACTTC | CASAMTGVQETQYF